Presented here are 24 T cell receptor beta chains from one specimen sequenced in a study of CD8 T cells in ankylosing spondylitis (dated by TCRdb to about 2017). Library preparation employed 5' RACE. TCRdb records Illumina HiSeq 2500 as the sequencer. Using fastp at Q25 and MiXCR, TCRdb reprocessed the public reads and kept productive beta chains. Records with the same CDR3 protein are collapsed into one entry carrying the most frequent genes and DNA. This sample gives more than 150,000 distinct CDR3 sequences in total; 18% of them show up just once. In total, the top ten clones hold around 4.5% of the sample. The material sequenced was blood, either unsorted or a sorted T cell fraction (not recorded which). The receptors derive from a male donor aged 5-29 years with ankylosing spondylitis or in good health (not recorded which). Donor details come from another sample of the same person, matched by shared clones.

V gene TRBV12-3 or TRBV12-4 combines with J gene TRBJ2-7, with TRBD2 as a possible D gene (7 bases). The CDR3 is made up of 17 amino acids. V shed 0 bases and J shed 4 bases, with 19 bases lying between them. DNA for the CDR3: TGTGCCAGCAGTTTAGCAGTGGGGGGGACACCCACTTACGAGCAGTACGTC. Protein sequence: CASSLAVGGTPTYEQYV.

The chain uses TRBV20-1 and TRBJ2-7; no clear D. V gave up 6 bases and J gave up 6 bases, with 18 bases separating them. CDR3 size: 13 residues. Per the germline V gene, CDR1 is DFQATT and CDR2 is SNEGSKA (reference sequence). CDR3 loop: CSATRTLGGEQYV. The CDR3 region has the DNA TGCAGTGCCACACGGACGCTAGGTGGCGAGCAGTACGTC.

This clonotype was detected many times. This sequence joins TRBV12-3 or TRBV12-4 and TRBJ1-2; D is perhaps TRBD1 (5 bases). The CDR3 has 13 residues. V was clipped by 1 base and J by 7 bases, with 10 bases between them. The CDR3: CASSLEGLRGYTF. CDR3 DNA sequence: TGTGCCAGCAGTTTAGAGGGACTGCGTGGCTACACCTTC.

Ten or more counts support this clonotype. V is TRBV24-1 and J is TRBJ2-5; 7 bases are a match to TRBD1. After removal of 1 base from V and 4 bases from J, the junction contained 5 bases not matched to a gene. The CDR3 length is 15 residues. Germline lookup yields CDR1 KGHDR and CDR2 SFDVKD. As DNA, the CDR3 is TGTGCCACCAGTGATTTCAAGGGGGCATCAGAGACCCAGTACTTC. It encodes CATSDFKGASETQYF.

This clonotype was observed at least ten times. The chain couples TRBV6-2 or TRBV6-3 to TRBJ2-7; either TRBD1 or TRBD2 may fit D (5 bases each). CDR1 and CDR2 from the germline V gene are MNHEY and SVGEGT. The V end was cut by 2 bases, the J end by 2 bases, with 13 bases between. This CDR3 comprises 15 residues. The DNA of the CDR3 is TGTGCCAGCAGTTACGTTCCGGGGCCTCCCTACGAGCAGTACTTC. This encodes CASSYVPGPPYEQYF.

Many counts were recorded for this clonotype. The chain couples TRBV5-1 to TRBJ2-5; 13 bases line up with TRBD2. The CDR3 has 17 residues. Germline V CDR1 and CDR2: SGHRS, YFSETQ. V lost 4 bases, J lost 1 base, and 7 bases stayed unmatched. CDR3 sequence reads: CASSRRTSGSGQETQYF. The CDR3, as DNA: TGCGCCAGCAGCCGTCGGACTAGCGGGAGTGGCCAAGAGACCCAGTACTTC.

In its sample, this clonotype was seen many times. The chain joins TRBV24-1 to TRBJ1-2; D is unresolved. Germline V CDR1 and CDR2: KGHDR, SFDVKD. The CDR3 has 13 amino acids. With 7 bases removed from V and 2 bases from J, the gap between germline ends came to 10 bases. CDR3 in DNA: TGTGCCACCAGCCGGTTTGGGAACTATGGCTACACCTTC. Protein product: CATSRFGNYGYTF.

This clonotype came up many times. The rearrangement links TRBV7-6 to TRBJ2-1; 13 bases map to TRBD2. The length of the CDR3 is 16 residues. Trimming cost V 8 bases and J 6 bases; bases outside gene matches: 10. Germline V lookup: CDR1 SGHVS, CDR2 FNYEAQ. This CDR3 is CASAREGLAGSNEQFF. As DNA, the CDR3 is TGTGCCAGCGCGAGAGAGGGACTAGCGGGGTCCAATGAGCAGTTCTTC.

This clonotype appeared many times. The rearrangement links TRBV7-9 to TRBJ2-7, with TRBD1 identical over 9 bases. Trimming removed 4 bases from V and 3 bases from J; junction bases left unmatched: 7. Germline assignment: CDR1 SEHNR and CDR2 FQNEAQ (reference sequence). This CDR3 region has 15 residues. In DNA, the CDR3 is TGTGCCAGCAGCTCGGGACAGGGACCCTTCTACGAGCAGTACGTC. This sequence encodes CASSSGQGPFYEQYV.

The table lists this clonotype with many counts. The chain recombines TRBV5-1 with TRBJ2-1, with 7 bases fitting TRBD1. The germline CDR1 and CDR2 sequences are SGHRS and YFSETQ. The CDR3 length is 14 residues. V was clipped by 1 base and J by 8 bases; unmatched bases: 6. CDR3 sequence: CASSLRRQGDEQFF. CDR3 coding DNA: TGCGCCAGCAGCTTGCGGCGACAGGGCGATGAGCAGTTCTTC.

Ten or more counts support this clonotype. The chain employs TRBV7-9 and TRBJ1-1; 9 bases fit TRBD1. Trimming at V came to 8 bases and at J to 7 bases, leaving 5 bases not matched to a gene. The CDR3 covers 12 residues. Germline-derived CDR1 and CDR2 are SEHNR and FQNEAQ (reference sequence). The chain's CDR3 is CASSGTGSEAFF. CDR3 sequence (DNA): TGTGCCAGCTCCGGGACAGGGAGTGAAGCTTTCTTT.

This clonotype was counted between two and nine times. CDR3 sequence (DNA): TGTGCCAGCAGCTTGACAGCAATGCAAGGGGAGACCCAGTACTTC. It encodes CASSLTAMQGETQYF. The rearrangement links TRBV11-3 to TRBJ2-5; TRBD1 might be the D (5 bases). Per germline, CDR1 SGHNT and CDR2 YENEEA. V was cut by 3 bases and J by 5 bases, with 16 bases left in between. CDR3 size: 15 residues.

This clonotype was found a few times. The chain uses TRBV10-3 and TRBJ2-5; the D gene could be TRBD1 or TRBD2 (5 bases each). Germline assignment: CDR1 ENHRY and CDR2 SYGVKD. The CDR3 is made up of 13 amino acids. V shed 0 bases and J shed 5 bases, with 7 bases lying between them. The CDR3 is CAISESEGETQYF. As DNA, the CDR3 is TGTGCCATCAGTGAGTCCGAGGGGGAGACCCAGTACTTC.

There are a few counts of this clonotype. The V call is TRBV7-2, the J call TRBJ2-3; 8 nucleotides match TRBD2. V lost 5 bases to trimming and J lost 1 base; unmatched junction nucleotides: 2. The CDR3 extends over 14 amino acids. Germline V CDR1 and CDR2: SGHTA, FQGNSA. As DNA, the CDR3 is TGTGCCAGCAGCGCACTAGCGGGCACAGATACGCAGTATTTT. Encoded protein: CASSALAGTDTQYF.

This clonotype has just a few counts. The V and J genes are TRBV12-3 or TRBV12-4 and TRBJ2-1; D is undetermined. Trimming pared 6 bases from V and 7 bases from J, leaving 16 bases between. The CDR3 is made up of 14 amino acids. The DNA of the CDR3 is TGTGCCAGCAGATCGGACCATCAACGGAATGAGCAGTTCTTC. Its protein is CASRSDHQRNEQFF.

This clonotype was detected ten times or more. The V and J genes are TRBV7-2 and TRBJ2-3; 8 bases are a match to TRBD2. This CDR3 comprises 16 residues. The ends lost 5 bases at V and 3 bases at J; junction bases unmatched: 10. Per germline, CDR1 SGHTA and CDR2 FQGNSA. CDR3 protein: CASSPVAGGQTDTQYF. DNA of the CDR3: TGTGCCAGCAGCCCCGTCGCGGGAGGCCAGACAGATACGCAGTATTTT.

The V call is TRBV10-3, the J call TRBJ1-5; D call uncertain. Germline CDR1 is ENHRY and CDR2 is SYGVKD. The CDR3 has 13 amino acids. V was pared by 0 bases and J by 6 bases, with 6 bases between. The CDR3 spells CAISESTGQPQHF. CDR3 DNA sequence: TGTGCCATCAGTGAGTCGACGGGTCAGCCCCAGCATTTT.

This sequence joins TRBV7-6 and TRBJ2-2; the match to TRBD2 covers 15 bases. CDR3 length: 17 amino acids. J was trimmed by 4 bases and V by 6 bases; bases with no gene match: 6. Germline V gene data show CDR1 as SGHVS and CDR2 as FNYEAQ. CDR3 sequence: CASRGTSGRNGTGELFF. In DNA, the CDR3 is TGTGCCAGCAGGGGGACTAGCGGGAGGAACGGCACCGGGGAGCTGTTTTTT.

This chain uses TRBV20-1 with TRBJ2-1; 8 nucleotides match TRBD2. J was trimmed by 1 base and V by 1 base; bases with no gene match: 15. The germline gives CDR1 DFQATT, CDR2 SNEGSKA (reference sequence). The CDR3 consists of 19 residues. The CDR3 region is CSARVPGGVAGSSYNEQFF. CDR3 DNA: TGCAGTGCTAGAGTTCCCGGGGGGGTAGCGGGATCGTCCTACAATGAGCAGTTCTTC.

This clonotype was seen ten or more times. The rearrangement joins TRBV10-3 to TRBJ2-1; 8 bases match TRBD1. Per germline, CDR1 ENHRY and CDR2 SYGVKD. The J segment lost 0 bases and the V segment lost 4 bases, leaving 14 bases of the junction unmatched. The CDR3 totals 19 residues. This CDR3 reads CAISGGQAPVPPSYNEQFF. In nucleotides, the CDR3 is TGTGCCATCAGTGGGGGACAGGCTCCTGTCCCCCCCTCCTACAATGAGCAGTTCTTC.

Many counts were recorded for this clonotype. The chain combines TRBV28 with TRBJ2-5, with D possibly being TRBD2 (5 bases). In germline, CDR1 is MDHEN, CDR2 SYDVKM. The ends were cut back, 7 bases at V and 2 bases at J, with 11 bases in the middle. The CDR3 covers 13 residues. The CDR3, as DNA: TGTGCCAGCAACAGCGGAGCACAAGAGACCCAGTACTTC. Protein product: CASNSGAQETQYF.

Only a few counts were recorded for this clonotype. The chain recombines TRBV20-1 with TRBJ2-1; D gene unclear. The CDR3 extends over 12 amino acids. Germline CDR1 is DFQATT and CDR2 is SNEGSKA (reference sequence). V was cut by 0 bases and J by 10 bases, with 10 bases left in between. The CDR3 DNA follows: TGCAGTGCTAGAGATCCCAGTTGGGAGCAGTTCTTC. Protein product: CSARDPSWEQFF.

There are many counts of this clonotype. This chain's CDR3 is CASSQGVDLAKNIQYF. CDR3 nucleotide sequence: TGCGCCAGCAGCCAAGGGGTCGATTTAGCCAAAAACATTCAGTACTTC. The chain joins TRBV4-1 to TRBJ2-4, with D uncertain. The germline V and J ends were trimmed by 1 base and 0 bases, with 10 bases remaining between them. The CDR3 has 16 residues. In germline, CDR1 is MGHRA, CDR2 YSYEKL.

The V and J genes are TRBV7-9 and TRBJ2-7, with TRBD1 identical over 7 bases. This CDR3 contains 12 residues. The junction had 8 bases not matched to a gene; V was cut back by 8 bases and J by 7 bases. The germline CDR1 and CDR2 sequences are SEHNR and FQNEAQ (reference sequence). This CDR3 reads CASRQGPSEQYF. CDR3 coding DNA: TGTGCCAGCCGACAGGGCCCGAGTGAGCAGTACTTC.